This T cell receptor beta chain was identified during a study of T cells after yellow fever vaccination. Overall study results and limits: One caveat is that FACS-sorted repertoires could contain abundant clonotypes contaminating from the bulk population.

The 5'RACE template-switching step produced TCR cDNA and added a universal primer site and UMIs. Each CDR3 protein is one row after TCRdb ran MiXCR on the 5' RACE reads. This table holds hundreds of thousands of distinct CDR3 sequences, about 14% found once. Concerning this clonotype: Its matching antigen is unknown.

Germline V CDR1 and CDR2: SGHAT, FQNNGV. This CDR3 has 14 amino acids. V lost 4 bases and J lost 8; bases outside the gene matches: 8. The sequenced sample was PBMCs, obtained on the day of the yellow fever booster vaccination. The chain links TRBV11-2 to TRBJ2-1; 7 nucleotides match TRBD2. The sequence derives from a man younger than 40 who received the YFV17D yellow fever vaccine. DNA of the CDR3: TGTGCCAGCAGCTGGGACTATACGGTCCATGAGCAGTTCTTC. Its protein product is CASSWDYTVHEQFF.